This TCR beta chain was sequenced for a study of tumor and adjacent non-tumor tissue in lung cancer (dated by TCRdb to about 2018). Study-level background: Of the cohort, 11 to 12 patients had adenocarcinoma, 2 had squamous cell carcinoma and 1 had small cell lung cancer. Sequencing generated a total of more than 95 million productive TCRbeta reads, averaging around 4.2 million reads per sample. The study compared bulk TCRbeta repertoires between lung tumor tissue and matched distant non-tumor lung tissue from over 13 lung cancer patients. Among the approximately 15 patients, ages ranged from roughly 30 to 85 years, some ten were men and 5 were women, and disease was TNM stage I to III. More than 25 paired specimens, one tumor and one normal lung sample per patient, were profiled by TCRbeta CDR3 sequencing. The paper's findings and limits, for the study overall: Significantly higher TCR diversity was found in younger patients, and higher tumor TCR diversity was associated with shorter overall and disease-free survival. A significantly larger cumulative share of the repertoire was made up by the top 100 clones in normal lung than in tumor tissue. Only approximately 16 patients were included in the cohort, and the need for larger samples and more detailed clinical data was noted by the authors. The sequencing platform is not named in the methods, and unique molecular identifiers are not mentioned. TCR diversity (inverse Simpson) was significantly higher in tumor than in normal lung tissue (about 400 vs 180, P = 0.0075, Mann-Whitney U test). Peripheral blood was not sequenced, so blood TCRbeta repertoires in these lung cancer patients were not examined.

RNA was extracted from bulk unsorted tissue and checked for quality with a NanoDrop ND-1000 and an Agilent 2100. The donors were newly diagnosed lung cancer patients admitted for thoracic surgery in China from August to November 2014 who had not received prior chemotherapy. Patients who had received previous radiotherapy or chemotherapy, or who had another concurrent cancer, were excluded from the study. Pieces of surgical tissue measuring about 1-2.1 cm3 were kept in RNAlater solution and stored at -80 degrees C until use. In the germline V gene, CDR1 corresponds to SGHNT and CDR2 to YENEEA. V has 1 base trimmed and J has 3 bases trimmed; junction bases matching no gene number 4. Spanning cysteine to phenylalanine, the CDR3 consists of 18 amino acids. The entry retains the CDR3 DNA only, 54 bases that are in frame from base 1. Ten or more counts support this clonotype. Its antigen remains undetermined. Base qualities are not provided; no much larger clone lies one nucleotide away.

The library was prepared using multiplex PCR. Instrument used: Illumina HiSeq 2500. Following protocols modified from ARM-PCR, the researchers constructed TCRbeta libraries through three rounds of nested PCR with primers (Table S4). Before sequencing, PCR products of 200-500 bp were cut from the gel and purified using the QIAquick gel extraction kit. As for how the authors treated the data: Reads were cleaned using Trimmomatic, were merged into complete CDR3 sequences using FLASH, and were assigned to V(D)J germline segments using MiTCR. VDJtools was used to compute clonal diversity as the inverse Simpson's index. A read counted as productive if the sequence was in-frame and lacked a premature stop codon. In-frame beta chains were kept once TCRdb had trimmed the public reads at Q25 with fastp and called clones with MiXCR. Every entry covers one CDR3 protein and lists the most common genes and DNA from its rows. The V and J calls shown here were made by TCRdb, not taken from the authors' results. The sample records around 210,000 distinct CDR3 sequences, around 70% of which are singletons. The ten largest make up roughly a quarter of the sample.

This chain is built from TRBV11-3 and TRBJ2-2; the central 14 bases match TRBD2. The sequencing input was lung tumor tissue. The origin of this receptor is a man in his sixties with non-small cell lung cancer. The CDR3 amino acid sequence is: CASSLGLAGGPDTGELFF. Read as DNA, the sequence is TGTGCCAGCAGCTTAGGACTAGCGGGAGGGCCTGACACCGGGGAGCTGTTTTTT. When the CDR3 is completed using the reference TRBV11-3 and TRBJ2-2 genes on either side, the full variable domain is EAGVVQSPRYKIIEKKQPVAFWCNPISGHNTLYWYLQNLGQGPELLIRYENEEAVDDSQLPKDRFSAERLKGVDSTLKIQPAELGDSAVYLCASSLGLAGGPDTGELFFGEGSRLTVL.